The subject of this entry is one T cell receptor (beta chain). Its antigen is unidentified. This sample was included in a study of human T cells and chemical hapten exposure. Study background: Donors were sensitized with 2% DPC on the upper inner arm. Patches with 0.01% DPC went on the upper back, and the tests were read at 6 days. The cohort included alopecia areata under or over 50% scalp, totalis and universalis.

The length of the CDR3 is 12 residues. Trimming removed 10 bases from V and 9 bases from J, with 18 bases in between. Germline V gives CDR1 MDHEN, CDR2 SYDVKM. Study observations and caveats: No alteration of TCRs above 1 in 1000 frequency was seen with DPC sensitization.

Time point denoted: pre-sensitization, week 0. Treatment meaning: therapeutic diphenylcyclopropenone sensitization with weekly scalp DPC. From the RACE reads, TCRdb called clonotypes with MiXCR, one entry per CDR3 protein. The table shows around 56,000 distinct CDR3 sequences, with approximately 9.9% occurring only once. This TCR came from a man aged 35 to 55 with alopecia areata. Some clones in this sample may be carry-over from other donors' samples. Here the sequenced sample was whole blood, taken in connection with sensitization to the hapten diphenylcyclopropenone (DPC). The chain carries TRBV28 and TRBJ1-1; D is perhaps TRBD1 (5 bases). This CDR3 is CAIVGLRGKAFF. CDR3 bases: TGTGCCATCGTAGGCCTCCGGGGCAAAGCTTTCTTT. The full variable domain, with the rest looked up from reference TRBV28 and TRBJ1-1, is DVKVTQSSRYLVKRTGEKVFLECVQDMDHENMFWYRQDPGLGLRLIYFSYDVKMKEKGDIPEGYSVSREKKERFSLILESASTNQTSMYLCAIVGLRGKAFFGQGTRLTVV.